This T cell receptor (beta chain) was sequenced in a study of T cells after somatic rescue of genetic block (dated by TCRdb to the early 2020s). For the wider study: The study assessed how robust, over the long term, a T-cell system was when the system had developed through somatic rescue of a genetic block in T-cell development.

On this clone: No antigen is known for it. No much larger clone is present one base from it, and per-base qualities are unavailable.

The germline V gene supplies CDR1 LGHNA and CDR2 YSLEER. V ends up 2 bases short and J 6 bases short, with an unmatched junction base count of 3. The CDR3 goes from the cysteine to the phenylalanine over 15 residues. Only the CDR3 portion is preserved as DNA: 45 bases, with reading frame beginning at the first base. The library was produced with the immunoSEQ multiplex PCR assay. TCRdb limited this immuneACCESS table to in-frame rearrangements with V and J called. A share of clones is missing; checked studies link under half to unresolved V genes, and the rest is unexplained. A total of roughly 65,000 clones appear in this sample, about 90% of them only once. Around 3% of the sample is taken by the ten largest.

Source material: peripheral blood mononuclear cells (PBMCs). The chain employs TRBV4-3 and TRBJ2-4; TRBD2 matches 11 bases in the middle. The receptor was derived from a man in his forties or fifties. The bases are TGCGCCAGCAGCCAAACTAGCGGGAGTCGAAACATTCAGTACTTC. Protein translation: CASSQTSGSRNIQYF.